Listed below are T cell receptor beta chains from one sample, sequenced in a study of cytomegalovirus exposure and HLA in healthy donors. Here immunoSEQ multiplex PCR was the method, and the copy in TCRdb shows in-frame clones only, minus some. The table includes roughly 76,000 clones, 94% detected once. Material for sequencing was PBMCs. The origin of the receptors is a young man in good health and CMV-seropositive. Both conserved end residues are part of each CDR3. The D gene is left open where the match is weak. Not all rows give a size; the values are once, few, many and, for expanded clones, a class.

d_call: TRBD1; cdr3_length: 14; clone_size: .; v_call: TRBV18; j_call: TRBJ1-3; cdr3_nt: TGTGCCAGCTCCGGACAGGGGAACGGAAACACCATATATTTT; cdr3_aa: CASSGQGNGNTIYF
d_call: .; cdr3_length: 14; clone_size: .; v_call: TRBV28; j_call: TRBJ2-7; cdr3_nt: TGTGCCAGCAGTCTAGTCCCGTCCTCCTACGAGCAGTACTTC; cdr3_aa: CASSLVPSSYEQYF
d_call: .; cdr3_length: 12; clone_size: .; v_call: TRBV5-1; j_call: TRBJ2-7; cdr3_nt: TGCGCCAGCAGCCAGACAGAATACGAGCAGTACTTC; cdr3_aa: CASSQTEYEQYF
d_call: TRBD1; cdr3_length: 14; clone_size: .; v_call: TRBV2; j_call: TRBJ2-7; cdr3_nt: TGTGCCAGCAGATCACCGGGACAGGCCTACGAGCAGTACTTC; cdr3_aa: CASRSPGQAYEQYF
d_call: .; cdr3_length: 14; clone_size: .; v_call: TRBV4-1; j_call: TRBJ2-1; cdr3_nt: TGCGCCAGCAGCCAAGCGGGAGTAAAGAATGAGCAGTTCTTC; cdr3_aa: CASSQAGVKNEQFF
d_call: .; cdr3_length: 15; clone_size: .; v_call: TRBV6-4; j_call: TRBJ1-5; cdr3_nt: TGTGCCAGCACCCCGGGACACGGGGGGAATCAGCCCCAGCATTTT; cdr3_aa: CASTPGHGGNQPQHF
d_call: TRBD2; cdr3_length: 15; clone_size: once; v_call: TRBV10-3; j_call: TRBJ2-3; cdr3_nt: TGTGCCATCAGTGATACCGGGACTAGCAGAGATACGCAGTATTTT; cdr3_aa: CAISDTGTSRDTQYF
d_call: .; cdr3_length: 13; clone_size: .; v_call: TRBV5-5; j_call: TRBJ1-5; cdr3_nt: TGTGCCAGCAGTCTAGGGGTGGGTCAGCCCCAGCATTTT; cdr3_aa: CASSLGVGQPQHF
d_call: TRBD1; cdr3_length: 15; clone_size: once; v_call: TRBV18; j_call: TRBJ1-1; cdr3_nt: TGTGCCAGCTCACCACCAGGGACAGCCCTCACTGAAGCTTTCTTT; cdr3_aa: CASSPPGTALTEAFF
d_call: TRBD1; cdr3_length: 15; clone_size: .; v_call: TRBV5-1; j_call: TRBJ2-7; cdr3_nt: TGCGCCAGCAGCCGACAGACAGGGCCCTCCTACGAGCAGTACTTC; cdr3_aa: CASSRQTGPSYEQYF
d_call: .; cdr3_length: 15; clone_size: once; v_call: TRBV11-2; j_call: TRBJ2-4; cdr3_nt: TGTGCCAGCAGCTTAGACCTCGGACAGTTAAACATTCAGTACTTC; cdr3_aa: CASSLDLGQLNIQYF
d_call: .; cdr3_length: 13; clone_size: .; v_call: TRBV30; j_call: TRBJ2-1; cdr3_nt: TGTGCCTGGAAGGACGGGGTCTACAATGAGCAGTTCTTC; cdr3_aa: CAWKDGVYNEQFF
d_call: .; cdr3_length: 14; clone_size: .; v_call: TRBV6-1; j_call: TRBJ1-5; cdr3_nt: TGTGCCATCACATCCAACCAGGGAACCCAGCCCCAGCATTTT; cdr3_aa: CAITSNQGTQPQHF
d_call: TRBD1; cdr3_length: 13; clone_size: .; v_call: TRBV7-2; j_call: TRBJ2-5; cdr3_nt: TGTGCCAGCAGCCAGGGGGAGTCCAAGACCCAGTACTTC; cdr3_aa: CASSQGESKTQYF
d_call: .; cdr3_length: 15; clone_size: .; v_call: TRBV30; j_call: TRBJ1-1; cdr3_nt: TGTGCCTGGAGTGTACCTGACGACAGGTCCTTCGAAGCTTTCTTT; cdr3_aa: CAWSVPDDRSFEAFF
d_call: .; cdr3_length: 12; clone_size: .; v_call: TRBV6-5; j_call: TRBJ2-7; cdr3_nt: TGTGCCAGCAGTTACTCCGAGGACGAGCAGTACTTC; cdr3_aa: CASSYSEDEQYF
d_call: TRBD2; cdr3_length: 16; clone_size: .; v_call: TRBV9; j_call: TRBJ2-7; cdr3_nt: TGTGCCAGCAGCCAGGGGCTTCTAGCGGGAAGCTCCGAGCAGTACTTC; cdr3_aa: CASSQGLLAGSSEQYF
d_call: .; cdr3_length: 13; clone_size: .; v_call: TRBV28; j_call: TRBJ2-5; cdr3_nt: TGTGCCAGCCTCGGACTGAACCAAGAGACCCAGTACTTC; cdr3_aa: CASLGLNQETQYF
d_call: TRBD2; cdr3_length: 16; clone_size: .; v_call: TRBV6-1; j_call: TRBJ2-3; cdr3_nt: TGTGCCAGCAGTGTAGGGGCGGGAGGGACCGCAGATACGCAGTATTTT; cdr3_aa: CASSVGAGGTADTQYF
d_call: TRBD2; cdr3_length: 15; clone_size: .; v_call: TRBV28; j_call: TRBJ2-1; cdr3_nt: TGTGCCAGTGCGAGGACTAGCGGTTCCTACAATGAGCAGTTCTTC; cdr3_aa: CASARTSGSYNEQFF
d_call: TRBD1; cdr3_length: 13; clone_size: .; v_call: TRBV29-1; j_call: TRBJ2-7; cdr3_nt: TGCAGCGTTGGTGACAGGGAATTTGACGAGCAGTACTTC; cdr3_aa: CSVGDREFDEQYF
d_call: TRBD2; cdr3_length: 17; clone_size: .; v_call: TRBV28; j_call: TRBJ2-7; cdr3_nt: TGTGCCAGCATCCACGGGACTAGCGGGATCGTCGGACACGAGCAGTACTTC; cdr3_aa: CASIHGTSGIVGHEQYF
d_call: .; cdr3_length: 15; clone_size: .; v_call: TRBV28; j_call: TRBJ2-7; cdr3_nt: TGTGCCAGCAGTACTAACCCCCCAGCGTCGGCCGAGCAGTACTTC; cdr3_aa: CASSTNPPASAEQYF
d_call: .; cdr3_length: 14; clone_size: .; v_call: TRBV6-1; j_call: TRBJ2-7; cdr3_nt: TGTGCCAGTGAGCCGGCCGGGACTTCCTACGAGCAGTACTTC; cdr3_aa: CASEPAGTSYEQYF
d_call: TRBD1; cdr3_length: 16; clone_size: once; v_call: TRBV28; j_call: TRBJ2-7; cdr3_nt: TGTGCCAGCAGTTTAGCCTCGGGACAGGGTATATACGAGCAGTACTTC; cdr3_aa: CASSLASGQGIYEQYF
d_call: TRBD2; cdr3_length: 16; clone_size: medium-sized; v_call: TRBV6-4; j_call: TRBJ2-3; cdr3_nt: TGTGCCAGCAGTGAACTAGCGGGAGGGAGAACAGATACGCAGTATTTT; cdr3_aa: CASSELAGGRTDTQYF
d_call: .; cdr3_length: 15; clone_size: .; v_call: TRBV25-1; j_call: TRBJ2-1; cdr3_nt: TGTGCCAGCAGTGAATTCCGGGGGTCCTACAATGAGCAGTTCTTC; cdr3_aa: CASSEFRGSYNEQFF
d_call: TRBD1; cdr3_length: 14; clone_size: .; v_call: TRBV9; j_call: TRBJ1-1; cdr3_nt: TGTGCCAGTGAAGCCGGACAGGGGAACACTGAAGCTTTCTTT; cdr3_aa: CASEAGQGNTEAFF
d_call: TRBD1; cdr3_length: 20; clone_size: .; v_call: TRBV27; j_call: TRBJ2-6; cdr3_nt: TGTGCCAGCAGTTTATTACTTCGGGACAGGGGGCGTTTTGGGGCCAACGTCCTGACTTTC; cdr3_aa: CASSLLLRDRGRFGANVLTF
d_call: TRBD1; cdr3_length: 14; clone_size: .; v_call: TRBV6-5; j_call: TRBJ1-1; cdr3_nt: TGTGCCAGCAGGGGACGGACAGGGGGCGCGGGGGCTTTCTTT; cdr3_aa: CASRGRTGGAGAFF
d_call: TRBD1; cdr3_length: 14; clone_size: once; v_call: TRBV5-1; j_call: TRBJ2-7; cdr3_nt: TGCGCCAGCAGAGTCGGACAGGGCGTGAACGAGCAGTACTTC; cdr3_aa: CASRVGQGVNEQYF